A single sample is the source of the 21 T cell receptor beta chains below, sequenced in a study of T cell responses to AZD1222 COVID-19 vaccine. The data were produced by immunoSEQ multiplex PCR, yet TCRdb's version contains in-frame clones alone and is incomplete. The table records roughly 130,000 clones, approximately 83% of them present only once. This material consisted of peripheral blood, taken on day 0 of AZD1222 vaccination. These receptors originate from an adult in good health.

J is TRBJ1-2 and V is TRBV7-3; possibly TRBD1 for D (5 bases). The CDR3 runs to 13 residues. V lost 0 bases to trimming and J lost 9 bases, with 11 bases between them. The germline CDR1 and CDR2 sequences are SGHTA and FQGTGA. The CDR3 sequence is CASSLTPGGSYTF. CDR3 sequence (DNA): TGTGCCAGCAGCTTAACGCCCGGGGGTAGCTACACCTTC.

The chain combines TRBV7-9 with TRBJ2-5; 10 bases line up with TRBD2. This CDR3 contains 15 residues. Germline CDR1 reads SEHNR; CDR2 reads FQNEAQ (reference sequence). The V and J ends lost 1 base and 6 bases, in that order; junction bases with no gene match: 5. Here the CDR3 reads CASSLVASGSQTQYF. The CDR3 DNA follows: TGTGCCAGCAGCTTAGTAGCTAGCGGGAGTCAGACCCAGTACTTC.

The gene calls are TRBV6-2 or TRBV6-3 and TRBJ2-7, with 8 bases identical to TRBD2. The germline V gene encodes CDR1 MNHEY and CDR2 SVGEGT. CDR3 length equals 14 residues. J was trimmed by 5 bases and V by 5 bases; bases with no gene match: 8. The CDR3 loop is CASSAGLAAHEQYF. The DNA of the CDR3 is TGTGCCAGCAGTGCAGGACTAGCTGCCCACGAGCAGTACTTC.

The rearrangement links TRBV30 to TRBJ1-2, with TRBD1 matching 7 bases. From germline, CDR1 is GTSNPN and CDR2 SVGIG (reference sequence). V shed 1 base, J shed 2 bases, and the junction held 7 bases outside the gene matches. The CDR3 runs to 15 residues. The CDR3 protein is CAWSGKEGANYGYTF. The CDR3, as DNA: TGTGCCTGGAGTGGAAAGGAGGGGGCCAACTATGGCTACACCTTC. Drawing the rest from reference TRBV30 and TRBJ1-2, the complete variable domain is SQTIHQWPATLVQPVGSPLSLECTVEGTSNPNLYWYRQAAGRGLQLLFYSVGIGQISSEVPQNLSASRPQDRQFILSSKKLLLSDSGFYLCAWSGKEGANYGYTFGSGTRLTVV.

This sequence joins TRBV7-9 and TRBJ1-5, with D possibly being TRBD1 (5 bases). Per germline, CDR1 SEHNR and CDR2 FQNEAQ (reference sequence). This CDR3 region has 13 residues. V was pared by 3 bases and J by 7 bases, with 10 bases between. For the CDR3, the DNA is TGTGCCAGCAGCTTCGACAGCGGACAGCCCCAGCATTTT. Protein product: CASSFDSGQPQHF.

V is TRBV5-5 and J is TRBJ1-4; perhaps TRBD1 as D (5 bases). The V gene's germline CDR1 is SGHKS and CDR2 YYEKEE (reference sequence). This CDR3 contains 14 residues. The V end was cut by 4 bases, the J end by 12 bases, with 19 bases between. The CDR3 reads CASSVTADPVELFF. CDR3 DNA: TGTGCCAGCAGCGTGACAGCGGACCCGGTCGAACTGTTTTTT.

The V call is TRBV7-6, the J call TRBJ2-7; 7 positions match TRBD2. V was pared by 4 bases and J by 2 bases, with 8 bases of the junction left unmatched. The CDR3 is 15 amino acids. Germline-derived CDR1 and CDR2 are SGHVS and FNYEAQ. CDR3 amino acids: CASSSGGGAAYEQYF. The CDR3 DNA sequence: TGTGCCAGCAGCTCGGGGGGAGGGGCCGCCTACGAGCAGTACTTC.

This clone was counted between two and nine times. The chain has TRBV2 and TRBJ1-2; D is unclear. The V and J ends lost 8 bases and 3 bases respectively, with 7 bases between them. The CDR3 consists of 11 residues. CDR1 SNHLY and CDR2 FYNNEI come from the germline V gene. In DNA, the CDR3 is TGTGCCAGCTACATTCACTATGGCTACACCTTC. Translating it yields CASYIHYGYTF.

The genes are TRBV21-1 and TRBJ1-5; the table gives TRBD1 as D, unverified against the DNA. TRBV21-1 is tagged as a pseudogene. CDR3 size: 16 residues. The CDR3 loop reads CASSNPDRVCNQPQHF. The CDR3 bases are TGTGCCAGCAGCAACCCGGACAGGGTCTGCAATCAGCCCCAGCATTTT.

V and J are TRBV9 and TRBJ1-2, with 10 positions matching TRBD1. V lost 0 bases and J lost 5; bases outside the gene matches: 7. Germline values: CDR1 SGDLS, CDR2 YYNGEE. The CDR3 spans 16 residues. CDR3 coding DNA: TGTGCCAGCAGCGTAGCCGGGACAGGGGCGCGTTATGGCTACACCTTC. Amino acids: CASSVAGTGARYGYTF.

The chain combines TRBV6-2 or TRBV6-3 with TRBJ1-2; maybe TRBD1 (6 bases). This CDR3 spans 14 amino acids. Trimming pared 2 bases from V and 9 bases from J, leaving 16 bases between. Germline-derived CDR1 and CDR2 are MNHEY and SVGEGT. The CDR3 spells CASSYPGGGRSYTF. The CDR3 DNA follows: TGTGCCAGCAGTTACCCGGGAGGGGGTAGGAGCTACACCTTC.

This chain joins TRBV19 and TRBJ2-1; the match to TRBD2 covers 8 bases. CDR1 and CDR2 (germline): LNHDA, SQIVND (reference sequence). This CDR3 comprises 15 residues. J was trimmed by 0 bases and V by 10 bases; bases with no gene match: 8. The CDR3 DNA follows: TGTGCCACCAGTATCGGGGGGGTCTCCTACAATGAGCAGTTCTTC. It encodes CATSIGGVSYNEQFF.

The rearrangement uses TRBV9 and TRBJ1-2; the D is unclear. The V and J ends lost 0 bases and 5 bases respectively, with 11 bases between them. Germline V gene data show CDR1 as SGDLS and CDR2 as YYNGEE. There are 14 residues in the CDR3. CDR3 sequence (DNA): TGTGCCAGCAGCGTAGGTAGAGGAGAATATGGCTACACCTTC. Its translation is CASSVGRGEYGYTF.

This clone has just one count. CDR3 in amino acids: CASAGMWGETYEQYF. The CDR3, as DNA: TGTGCCAGCGCGGGTATGTGGGGCGAAACCTACGAGCAGTACTTC. The rearrangement joins TRBV6-5 to TRBJ2-7; D possibly uses TRBD1 or TRBD2 (5 bases each). V gave up 8 bases and J gave up 2 bases, with 19 bases separating them. The CDR3 loop spans 15 amino acids. Germline assignment: CDR1 MNHEY and CDR2 SVGAGI.

This sequence joins TRBV7-9 and TRBJ1-3, with no clear D. This CDR3 is built from 13 residues. The V end was cut by 5 bases, the J end by 7 bases, with 12 bases between. Germline-derived CDR1 and CDR2 are SEHNR and FQNEAQ (reference sequence). The CDR3 reads CASSPPDGNTIYF. Written as DNA, the CDR3 is TGTGCCAGCAGCCCGCCGGACGGGAACACCATATATTTT.

V and J are TRBV9 and TRBJ2-1; D is unclear. Trimming cost V 4 bases and J 6 bases, with 11 bases left between them. The CDR3 has 13 amino acids. The V gene's germline CDR1 is SGDLS and CDR2 YYNGEE. The CDR3 spells CASSPNFINEQFF. In nucleotides, the CDR3 is TGTGCCAGCAGCCCGAACTTCATCAATGAGCAGTTCTTC.

This clone was seen just once. This chain uses TRBV7-9 with TRBJ2-3, with 7 bases identical to TRBD2. CDR3 length: 17 residues. Germline lookup yields CDR1 SEHNR and CDR2 FQNEAQ (reference sequence). Trimming at V came to 1 base and at J to 2 bases, leaving 9 bases not matched to a gene. The CDR3 sequence is CASSLGMSGDVTDTQYF. As DNA, the CDR3 is TGTGCCAGCAGCTTAGGAATGAGCGGGGATGTCACAGATACGCAGTATTTT.

This clone was seen just once. V gene TRBV4-2 combines with J gene TRBJ1-3; no reliable D call. This CDR3 contains 16 residues. Germline assignment: CDR1 LGHNA and CDR2 YNFKEQ. V was trimmed by 0 bases and J by 0 bases, leaving 9 bases between them. The CDR3 is CASSQDLRSSGNTIYF. Here the CDR3 DNA reads TGTGCCAGCAGCCAAGATCTAAGGAGCTCTGGAAACACCATATATTTT.

The chain employs TRBV19 and TRBJ1-5; unclear D gene. CDR1 is LNHDA and CDR2 is SQIVND in the germline V gene (reference sequence). V was cut by 3 bases and J by 2 bases, with 14 bases left in between. This CDR3 spans 16 amino acids. The DNA of the CDR3 is TGTGCCAGTAGTATGGGAAATCTTCCAGGCAATCAGCCCCAGCATTTT. Translating it yields CASSMGNLPGNQPQHF.

The gene calls are TRBV4-1 and TRBJ2-2; 7 bases match TRBD1. The germline V gene encodes CDR1 MGHRA and CDR2 YSYEKL. This CDR3 is built from 14 residues. V lost 5 bases to trimming and J lost 5 bases; unmatched junction nucleotides: 5. As DNA, the CDR3 is TGCGCCAGCAGCACAGGACAGGCGACCGGGGAGCTGTTTTTT. Its protein product is CASSTGQATGELFF.

The V gene is TRBV6-5, the J gene TRBJ1-5; D is ambiguous. Trimming left V 6 bases short and J 3 bases short, with 3 bases between. CDR3 size: 11 residues. In germline, CDR1 is MNHEY, CDR2 SVGAGI. CDR3 nucleotide sequence: TGTGCCAGCAGACTCAATCAGCCCCAGCATTTT. Its protein product is CASRLNQPQHF.